A selection of T cell receptor beta chains follows, all from one sample in a study of T cells after yellow fever vaccination. From the 5' RACE reads, TCRdb called clonotypes with MiXCR, one entry per CDR3 protein. The sample consists of around 600,000 distinct CDR3 sequences, roughly an eighth of them appearing once. The specimen was PBMCs, collected on the day of the yellow fever booster vaccination. These receptors came from a young man who received the YFV17D yellow fever vaccine. Each CDR3 is given with its conserved first and last residue. The D gene is left open where the match is weak. Expanded clones are given a class, and other clones once, few, many or no size at all.

v_call,d_call,clone_size,j_call,cdr3_nt,cdr3_aa
TRBV20-1,.,few,TRBJ1-6,TGCAGTGCTTCTCGGACAGCTAATTCACCCCTCCACTTT,CSASRTANSPLHF
TRBV20-1,.,few,TRBJ2-3,TGCAGTGCTGTGACCGGGACGGATATCACAGATACGCAGTATTTT,CSAVTGTDITDTQYF
TRBV7-8,.,few,TRBJ2-1,TGTGCCAGCAGGTACACGGGAAGCCATGAGCAGTTCTTC,CASRYTGSHEQFF
TRBV24-1,.,many,TRBJ2-5,TGTGCCACCAGTGACTCCGGGATACAAGAGACCCAGTACTTC,CATSDSGIQETQYF
TRBV20-1,.,.,TRBJ2-1,TGCAGTGGGCAGAGCTCCTACAATGAGCAGTTCTTC,CSGQSSYNEQFF
TRBV5-1,.,.,TRBJ2-2,TGCGCCAGCAGCTTGGCGGTGGAGAGATCCGGGGAGCTGTTTTTT,CASSLAVERSGELFF
TRBV19,.,few,TRBJ2-4,TGTGCCAGTAGTGACCTCACAGGGGCCAAAAACATTCAGTACTTC,CASSDLTGAKNIQYF
TRBV4-3,.,.,TRBJ1-3,TGCGCCAGCAGCCTCTTGGTTTCGAGCTCTGGAAACACCATATATTTT,CASSLLVSSSGNTIYF
TRBV5-1,TRBD1,few,TRBJ1-1,TGCGCCAGCGGCGGCGAGCAGGGGGCGGGGAACACTGAAGCTTTCTTT,CASGGEQGAGNTEAFF
TRBV20-1,TRBD1,few,TRBJ1-1,TGCAGTGCTAGAGCTCGGGACAGGGGGCCGTCTGAAGCTTTCTTT,CSARARDRGPSEAFF
TRBV10-1,TRBD1,.,TRBJ2-1,TGCGCCAGCAGTGATTCAGGGGGCCTAGACAATGAGCAGTTCTTC,CASSDSGGLDNEQFF
TRBV20-1,.,.,TRBJ2-1,TGCAGTGCTAGAAGGGGCATTTGGGCAGGGGAAGACAATGAGCAGTTCTTC,CSARRGIWAGEDNEQFF
TRBV6-2/TRBV6-3,.,.,TRBJ2-2,TGTGCCAGCAGCTCCTCGACTCAAAGGCGGGGGGAGCTGTTTTTT,CASSSSTQRRGELFF
TRBV19,.,.,TRBJ2-2,TGTGCCAGCAGGGTAATGAGGACCGGGGAGCTGTTTTTT,CASRVMRTGELFF
TRBV12-3/TRBV12-4,TRBD2,.,TRBJ2-1,TGTGCCAGCAGTTCGCCGACTAGCGGGAGCTTCTACAATGAGCAGTTCTTC,CASSSPTSGSFYNEQFF
TRBV11-2,TRBD2,.,TRBJ2-1,TGTGCCAGCAGCTTAGAAACTAGCGGCAGTGAGCAGTTCTTC,CASSLETSGSEQFF
TRBV5-1,.,few,TRBJ1-1,TGCGCCAGCAGCTTGGACGGATTGTCCGCTGAAGCTTTCTTT,CASSLDGLSAEAFF
TRBV12-3/TRBV12-4,.,few,TRBJ2-1,TGTGCCAGCAGTTCACCCCGGGGGGCGGGAGACTTCAATGAGCAGTTCTTC,CASSSPRGAGDFNEQFF
TRBV6-1,.,few,TRBJ1-4,TGTGCCAGCAGAGCCCCCGGGGTAAATGAAAAACTGTTTTTT,CASRAPGVNEKLFF
TRBV20-1,.,.,TRBJ2-1,TGCAGTGCGCCAGAAGGGGGGACAGCAGCGAATGAGCAGTTCTTC,CSAPEGGTAANEQFF
TRBV10-2,.,few,TRBJ2-3,TGCGCCAGCAGTGAGACTAGCAGCTACACAGATACGCAGTATTTT,CASSETSSYTDTQYF
TRBV27,.,.,TRBJ2-3,TGTGCCAGCATGAGTGGCGGAAACACAGATACGCAGTATTTT,CASMSGGNTDTQYF
TRBV12-3/TRBV12-4,.,.,TRBJ2-3,TGTGCCAGCGGGACTCTTCTCACAGATACGCAGTATTTT,CASGTLLTDTQYF
TRBV6-1,.,few,TRBJ1-4,TGTGCCAGCAGTACGACGGTCTACGATGAAAAACTGTTTTTT,CASSTTVYDEKLFF
TRBV20-1,.,.,TRBJ2-1,TGCAGTGCTAGAGATCCGGACAGAGATTACAATGAGCAGTTCTTC,CSARDPDRDYNEQFF
TRBV5-1,TRBD1,few,TRBJ2-1,TGCGCCAGCAGCTTGGAGGGACAGAGTACCCATGAGCAGTTCTTC,CASSLEGQSTHEQFF
TRBV5-1,.,few,TRBJ2-2,TGCGCCAGCAGCTTGGGTGGGACGTTGGCCGGGGAGCTGTTTTTT,CASSLGGTLAGELFF
TRBV7-2,TRBD2,few,TRBJ2-5,TGTGCCAGCAGCTCCCGACGTGTTAGCGGGAGAGAGACCCAGTACTTC,CASSSRRVSGRETQYF
TRBV18,TRBD1,.,TRBJ2-5,TGTGCCAGCTCACCCCGGACAGGGGGAATGGAGACCCAGTACTTC,CASSPRTGGMETQYF
TRBV7-8,.,few,TRBJ2-1,TGTGCCAGCAGCTTAGCCGCGGCAGGGATTTACAATGAGCAGTTCTTC,CASSLAAAGIYNEQFF
TRBV12-3/TRBV12-4,.,many,TRBJ1-1,TGTGCCAGCAGTTTGGGGGGAGGAGCTTTCTTT,CASSLGGGAFF
TRBV11-2,TRBD2,.,TRBJ2-7,TGTGCCAGCAGCTTTACGCGGGAGGTCTCCTACGAGCAGTACTTC,CASSFTREVSYEQYF
TRBV9,.,.,TRBJ2-3,TGTGCCAGTTCAGAGGGGTCTCACGGAACAGATACGCAGTATTTT,CASSEGSHGTDTQYF
TRBV7-9,.,few,TRBJ1-1,TGTGCCAGCAGCTTAGCACGGGGCGGGAATACTGAAGCTTTCTTT,CASSLARGGNTEAFF
TRBV20-1,.,few,TRBJ2-2,TGCAGTGCTAGTGGTCAGTACACCGGGGAGCTGTTTTTT,CSASGQYTGELFF
TRBV6-2/TRBV6-3,.,.,TRBJ1-5,TGTGCCAGCAGTTACGGGAAGAGAGGTCAGCCCCAGCATTTT,CASSYGKRGQPQHF
TRBV15,TRBD2,.,TRBJ2-5,TGTGCCACCAGCAGAGATACGCCTAGCGGGAGGGTGCAAGAGACCCAGTACTTC,CATSRDTPSGRVQETQYF
TRBV20-1,TRBD2,few,TRBJ2-7,TGCAGTGCTAGGGGAGGGGCGGGAGACTACGAGCAGTACTTC,CSARGGAGDYEQYF
TRBV4-3,TRBD2,.,TRBJ2-3,TGCGCCAGCAGCCCCGGGACTAGCGGGGGAGATACGCAGTATTTT,CASSPGTSGGDTQYF
TRBV3-1,TRBD1,once,TRBJ2-5,TGTGCCAGCAGCCATCAGGGGGCGCGGCAGACCCAGTACTTC,CASSHQGARQTQYF
TRBV30,.,few,TRBJ2-7,TGTGCCTGGATGTTGAGCTACGAGCAGTACTTC,CAWMLSYEQYF
TRBV7-3,TRBD2,.,TRBJ2-6,TGTGCCAGCAGCCCGGGGGGGCCGGACTACTCTGGGGCCAACGTCCTGACTTTC,CASSPGGPDYSGANVLTF
TRBV12-3/TRBV12-4,.,few,TRBJ2-2,TGTGCCAGCAGGGAGGTTGCCGGGGAGCTGTTTTTT,CASREVAGELFF
TRBV5-1,TRBD1,few,TRBJ1-2,TGCGCCAGCAGCTTGAGTACCGGGACAGTCGCGGATGGCTACACCTTC,CASSLSTGTVADGYTF
TRBV11-3,.,few,TRBJ2-3,TGTGCCAGCAGCTTAGGACCGGGGGCCGATTTCGCAGATACGCAGTATTTT,CASSLGPGADFADTQYF
TRBV12-3/TRBV12-4,TRBD1,.,TRBJ1-5,TGTGCCAGCAGAAATGGACAGGGGAATCAGCCCCAGCATTTT,CASRNGQGNQPQHF